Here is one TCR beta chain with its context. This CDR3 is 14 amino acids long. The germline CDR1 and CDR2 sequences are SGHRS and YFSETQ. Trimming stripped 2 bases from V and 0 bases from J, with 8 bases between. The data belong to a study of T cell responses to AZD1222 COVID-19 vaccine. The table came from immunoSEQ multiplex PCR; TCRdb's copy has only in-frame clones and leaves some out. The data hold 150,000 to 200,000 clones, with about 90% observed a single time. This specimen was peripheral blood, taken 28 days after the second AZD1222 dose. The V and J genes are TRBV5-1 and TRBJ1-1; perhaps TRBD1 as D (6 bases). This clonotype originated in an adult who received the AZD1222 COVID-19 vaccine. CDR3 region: CASSFTGMNTEAFF. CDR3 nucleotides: TGCGCCAGCAGCTTCACAGGGATGAACACTGAAGCTTTCTTT.